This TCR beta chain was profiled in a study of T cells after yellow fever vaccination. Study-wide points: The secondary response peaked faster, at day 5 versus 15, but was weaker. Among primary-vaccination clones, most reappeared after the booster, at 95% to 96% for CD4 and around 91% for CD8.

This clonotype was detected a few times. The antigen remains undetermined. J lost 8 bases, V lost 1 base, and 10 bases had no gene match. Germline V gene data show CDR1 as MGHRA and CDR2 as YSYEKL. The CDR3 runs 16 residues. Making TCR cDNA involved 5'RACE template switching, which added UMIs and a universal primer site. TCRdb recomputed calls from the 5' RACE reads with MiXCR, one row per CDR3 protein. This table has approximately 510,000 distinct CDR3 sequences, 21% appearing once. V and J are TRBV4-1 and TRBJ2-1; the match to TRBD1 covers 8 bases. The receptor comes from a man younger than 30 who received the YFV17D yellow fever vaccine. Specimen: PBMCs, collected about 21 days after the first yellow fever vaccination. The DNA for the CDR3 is TGCGCCAGCAGCCAAGTACAGGGGGAACCTGGGGATGAGCAGTTCTTC. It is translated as CASSQVQGEPGDEQFF.